This T cell receptor (beta chain) emerged from a study of STAT5B mutations in CD4+ large granular lymphocyte leukemia. General study points: Compared with healthy controls (2/35), patient top clones favored TRBV06 (8/27).

Generated by immunoSEQ multiplex PCR, the TCRdb table keeps only in-frame clones and is missing some. The sample has over 30,000 clones, 76% seen once. As to this clone: The antigen remains unidentified.

This CDR3 is built from 14 residues. Trimming removed 0 bases at V and 4 bases at J, with 7 bases between. CDR1 is SGHRS, CDR2 YFSETQ, per germline. The clonotype was recovered from a human donor in good health. The chain employs TRBV5-1 and TRBJ2-2, with a weak D call TRBD2 (5 bases). Sequencing was done on a sample of CD4+ T cells from blood buffy coats. CDR3 in DNA: TGCGCCAGCAGCTTGGTGGAGGTCACCGGGGAGCTGTTTTTT. Residues: CASSLVEVTGELFF.